This T cell receptor (beta chain) was sequenced in a study of cytomegalovirus exposure and HLA in healthy donors (dated by TCRdb to 2016 to 2017). Regarding the research as a whole: According to an earlier analysis of 550 to 700 of the donors, 150 million to 200 million T cells yielded some 120 million unique TCR beta sequences and approximately 300 Gb of sequence data. About five DR-DQ haplotypes were treated as single units for association and clustering because of strong linkage in the cohort. Donor age, sex, ethnicity and CMV serostatus were compiled together with the repertoire data. An early release covering about 600 HLA-typed donors comprised about 300 gigabases of sequencing data and 85 million to 100 million unique TCR sequences. All discovery cohort repertoires had been generated on a single sequencing platform. The T cell repertoires of some 670 subjects were profiled by immunosequencing and related to cytomegalovirus serostatus. A later genetic analysis used genome-wide SNP genotypes for about 60% of the roughly 700 donors, treating that subset as a discovery cohort. Typing coverage varied by locus: roughly 620-630 donors for A, B, C, DRB1 and DQB1; 522 for DQA1; approximately 570 for DPA1; 450 to 480 for DPB1. The study aimed to test whether signatures of past pathogen exposure could be identified by cataloging public T cell receptors. High-throughput TCR immunosequencing, statistical association of individual TCRs with disease status, and machine learning were combined to predict cytomegalovirus infection status. An earlier analysis of nearly 600 of the donors applied high-throughput TCR beta sequencing to assess whether each TCR beta V gene segment acted as functional or pseudogenic. In addition to the first cohort of several hundred subjects, a separate validation cohort of about 120 different subjects was used. In the later analysis, no new phenotypic data were used to find candidate immune exposures; instead, reliance was placed on TCR beta sequences and their occurrence across donors. Among some 410 genotyped donors of the cohort, an average of around 240,000 unique TCR beta nucleotide sequences was sequenced per donor, of which about 19% were non-productive. Both class I and class II loci were covered by HLA typing, at four-digit resolution. A later analysis re-examined previously published TCR beta repertoires from 500 to 700 donors and added high-resolution HLA genotyping to investigate patterns of TCR occurrence. Among the approximately 430 genotyped donors, approximately 76% belonged to the genetic ancestry cluster associated with self-reported Caucasian donors.

The library was prepared using the immunoSEQ multiplex PCR assay. The multiplex PCR relied on a mix of 60 forward primers for TCR Vbeta segments and 13 reverse primers for TCR Jbeta segments. The CDR3 region of rearranged TCR beta genes was amplified from genomic DNA with a multiplex PCR assay. On the Illumina HiSeq System, the amplified TCR beta libraries were sequenced as 87-base-pair reads. In the paper's pipeline: A later analysis counted about 82 million unique TCR beta chains across the 666 repertoires, and 9.5 million to 11 million of these chains were shared by at least two donors. A nearest-neighbor algorithm error-corrected the raw reads and collapsed the reads into unique sequences, merging closely related sequences to remove PCR and sequencing errors. V, D and J gene segments were assigned by aligning CDR3 sequences to IMGT reference sequences. For a sequence to be retained, a match of at least six nucleotides was required to both a V gene segment and a J gene segment. A rearrangement counted as productive if the CDR3 had no stop codons and remained in frame with V and J, and every other rearrangement counted as non-productive. CDR3 was defined by IMGT convention, running from the second conserved V-encoded cysteine to the conserved J-encoded phenylalanine. Sequences without an unambiguous match to a single V gene segment were excluded from the earlier analysis of approximately 560 of the donors. In an earlier analysis of approximately 590 of the donors, a V segment was called functional when productive rearrangements were above 56.7%, and segregating when the standard deviation between donors exceeded 5%. A statistical classification framework was built to diagnose cytomegalovirus status from the catalog of TCR beta chain sequences. V and J gene assignment, in a later analysis, came from comparing TCR nucleotide sequences with IMGT/GENE-DB human TR gene sequences. In a later analysis, CDR3 sequences and most-parsimonious VDJ recombination scenarios were assigned using the TCRdist pipeline. A later analysis defined each TCR beta chain by its CDR3 amino acid sequence plus V-gene family, and excluded reads lacking a unique V-gene family. A later analysis removed roughly 590 highly shared, low-generation-probability nucleotide sequences to deal with suspected cross-contamination and a sequencing artifact. In a later analysis, a clonal expansion index was calculated for each public chain from normalized within-repertoire ranks of inferred template counts. Generation probabilities in a later analysis came from a VDJ recombination model fitted to out-of-frame rearrangements, and those results were checked against IGoR. In a later analysis, TCR-TCR, TCR-HLA and TCR-CMV co-occurrence was scored with hypergeometric tests, and a repertoire-size bias correction was applied to TCR pairs. To estimate false discovery rates, a later analysis permuted the HLA or CMV assignments 20 times. In a later analysis, co-occurring TCRs were grouped with DBSCAN, and TCRdist sequence similarity was added when clustering was performed within HLA-allele-positive subsets. Repertoires with fewer than 30,000 or more than 120,000 public chains were left out of co-occurrence clustering, as were a handful of repertoires with anomalous nucleotide sharing. The source is immuneACCESS, and TCRdb retained only in-frame sequences with V and J called. Part of the clones is not carried over; for the studies checked, unresolved V genes explain less than half of this, and the remainder is unexplained. That table is the source of V, J and clone size, and D and trimming were worked out from the DNA. The sample table contains about 85,000 clones; only one count was recorded for over 75% of them. The leading ten clones occupy about 2% of the sample.

Regarding this clone: Its antigen is currently not known. No qualities accompany the bases; no much larger clone lies one base away.

The cohort consisted of 650 to 850 healthy bone marrow donors. Cohort members were all nominally healthy when sampled, although unrecorded immune exposures were likely present. The donor was CMV seronegative and belonged to the group of over 300 seronegative cohort members. Each donor provided a peripheral blood sample, and peripheral blood mononuclear cells were used for TCR beta sequencing. The Qiagen DNeasy Blood Extraction Kit was used to extract genomic DNA from the blood cell samples. What the authors observed across the whole study: A later analysis reported that several top co-occurrence clusters appeared linked to parvovirus B19, influenza, CMV and Epstein-Barr virus. Immune exposure information for the cohort was limited to CMV serostatus. The 87-base-pair reads could not distinguish some IMGT-functional V segments, including TRBV6-2 and TRBV6-3, so those segments were excluded. In vitro tests confirmed that a few of the cytomegalovirus-associated TCR beta chains recognize cytomegalovirus antigens. Linkage disequilibrium might explain the correlated functional status among segregating V segments, but an unknown experimental factor could not be excluded. Cytomegalovirus status was reported to be diagnosed by the classifier with high specificity and sensitivity in both the original and validation cohorts. The presence/absence analyses assumed that sequencing depth was roughly uniform across donors, and that assumption may not be true. Most TCR sequences were seen in very few donors, while some public TCRs were found in many individuals. A cluster of highly shared sequence variants was judged likely to represent a technical artifact of the sequencing pipeline. Because counts were too low, around 17 rarely observed V segments, including chromosome 9 orphons, were left out of the earlier analysis of about 500 of the donors. A later analysis found that most CMV-associated TCR beta chains appeared HLA-restricted, with HLA associations seemingly driven largely by CMV exposure. A further reported finding was that TCR beta sequences accurately predicted the HLA-A and HLA-B alleles for most subjects in the first cohort. In a later genetic analysis, a missense DCLRE1C variant was associated with V-gene and J-gene trimming of TCR beta chains, and the association was replicated in an independent cohort. The authors suggested that the approach could potentially be generalized to other disease states and immunological phenotypes. In a later analysis, HLA-associated TCR beta chains were found to be more clonally expanded and to have lower generation probabilities than equally common non-associated chains. In a later analysis, some 18,000 TCR beta sequences were associated with specific HLA alleles at a false discovery rate of 0.05. A later genetic analysis reported fewer N-insertions in productive TCRs among donors in an Asian-associated ancestry cluster than the roughly 620-donor mean. Because HLA typing was missing for some donors at each locus, association tests included only the typed subset. A later analysis found that TCR association rates varied across HLA loci, with DRB1 alleles showing the most associated TCRs and HLA-C alleles the fewest. The study listed over 150 TCR beta chains as associated with cytomegalovirus. In an earlier analysis of about 540 of the donors, most TCR beta V segments were observed in productive rearrangements about 90% or about 30% of the time, broadly matching IMGT annotations. When HLA alleles, especially DR and DQ, strongly co-occurred, TCR associations were difficult to assign to individual alleles. The cohort was sequenced for TCR beta chains only, and without alpha or paired-chain data the features that could be detected were limited.

V lost 2 bases and J lost 9 bases; the stretch between them is 14 bases long. Its CDR3 holds 14 amino acids, cysteine through phenylalanine. Only the CDR3 DNA stays, 42 bases, in frame from base 1. Looking up the germline V gene yields CDR1 SGHTA and CDR2 FQGTGA. The sequence links TRBV7-3 to TRBJ2-1; tentative D gene TRBD2, with 6 bases matching. Source material: PBMCs. The receptor comes from a boy aged 5-17 years in good health and CMV-seronegative. The CDR3 is CASSLARDGGEQFF. The nucleotide sequence is given as TGTGCCAGCAGCTTAGCGCGGGATGGAGGTGAGCAGTTCTTC.